This T cell receptor (beta chain) was sequenced for a study of CD8+CD57+ T cells in acquired aplastic anemia. The CDR3 spans 14 amino acids, including both terminal residues. CDR1 is SNHLY and CDR2 is FYNNEI in the germline V gene. The TCR beta profiling, which covered VDJ combination and CDR3 sequence, was carried out using genomic DNA as the template. TCRdb reprocessed the reads with MiXCR, giving one entry per CDR3 protein. The table includes roughly 250,000 distinct CDR3 sequences, roughly 82% detected once. Points on this clonotype: Given the absence of the conserved phenylalanine or tryptophan at the CDR3 end, a read error is likely. It is unclear where the CDR3 begins or ends on the DNA, so no DNA is shown, and the CDR3 is as TCRdb lists it.

The authors sequenced patients whose flow cytometry had shown CD8+CD57+ cell expansion. Untreated patients provided the blood samples, with no therapy given before sampling. Sequences were obtained from sorted CD4+, CD8+, or CD8+CD57+ T cells (not recorded which) from PBMCs. The V gene is TRBV2, the J gene TRBJ2-7; the listed D gene, TRBD1, was not tested against the DNA. This receptor was identified in a human donor with aplastic anemia. This CDR3 reads CASGDRGTAKQQFL.